One sample yielded the 18 T cell receptor beta chains listed below, sequenced in a study of blood T cells in healthy people across ages (dated by TCRdb to between 2015 and 2016). Library construction relied on 5' RACE. Instrument on record: Illumina HiSeq 2500. A second PCR of about 7 to 12 cycles was performed with a sample-barcoded 5' primer and a J-beta primer mix. TCRdb trimmed the raw reads at Q25, called clones with MiXCR and kept productive beta chains. Every entry covers one CDR3 protein and lists the most common genes and DNA from its rows. A total of about 1.5 million distinct CDR3 sequences appear in this sample, 35% to 45% of them only once. In total, the top ten clones hold roughly 3.7% of the sample. Sequencing was done on a sample of blood. The receptors stem from a woman in her late teens or twenties in good health.

This clonotype came up a few times. CDR3 loop: CSARAGGNNEQFF. CDR3 coding DNA: TGCAGTGCTAGGGCAGGGGGGAACAATGAGCAGTTCTTC. The chain couples TRBV20-1 to TRBJ2-1; D possibly corresponds to TRBD1 (7 bases). V was clipped by 3 bases and J by 5 bases, with 11 bases between them. The CDR3 length is 13 residues. CDR1 and CDR2 from the germline V gene are DFQATT and SNEGSKA (reference sequence).

This clonotype was picked up a small number of times. This rearrangement joins TRBV12-5 to TRBJ2-3; D is undetermined. Germline CDR1 and CDR2: LGHNT and FRNRAP. The CDR3 totals 13 residues. The V end was cut by 10 bases, the J end by 0 bases, with 11 bases between. The CDR3 nucleotides read TGTGCTACTTCGAGATATAGCACAGATACGCAGTATTTT. It yields the protein CATSRYSTDTQYF. Looking up the rest from reference TRBV12-5 and TRBJ2-3 gives the full variable domain: DARVTQTPRHKVTEMGQEVTMRCQPILGHNTVFWYRQTMMQGLELLAYFRNRAPLDDSGMPKDRFSAEMPDATLATLKIQPSEPRDSAVYFCATSRYSTDTQYFGPGTRLTVL.

This chain joins TRBV9 and TRBJ1-2; D gene uncertain. V lost 3 bases to trimming and J lost 0 bases, with 12 bases between them. CDR1 and CDR2 from the germline V gene are SGDLS and YYNGEE. The CDR3 consists of 15 residues. CDR3 amino acids: CASSAPGPTNYGYTF. The CDR3, as DNA: TGTGCCAGCAGCGCCCCGGGCCCGACTAACTATGGCTACACCTTC.

The rearrangement uses TRBV27 and TRBJ1-2, with D unclear. This CDR3 spans 13 amino acids. CDR1 is MNHEY, CDR2 SMNVEV, per germline (reference sequence). Trimming pared 3 bases from V and 8 bases from J, leaving 13 bases between. As DNA, the CDR3 is TGTGCCAGCAGTTTGAGCAGTCTGTTCGGCTACACCTTC. The encoded protein is CASSLSSLFGYTF.

Comments on this clonotype: Sequence at one end of the junction differs from germline and may be a read error. This chain links TRBV7-9 with TRBJ2-5; tentative D call: TRBD2 (5 bases). The CDR3 runs 16 residues. Germline CDR1 and CDR2: SEHNR and FQNEAQ (reference sequence). The CDR3 DNA reads TGTGCCAGCACCCTCGTGGGAGCGGTTAGTCAAGAGACCCTGTACTTC. Translating it yields CASTLVGAVSQETLYF.

This chain connects TRBV14 to TRBJ1-1, with a tentative D call TRBD1 (6 bases). The CDR3 sequence is 16 residues long. The germline V gene encodes CDR1 SGHDN and CDR2 FVKESK. Trimming left V 1 base short and J 1 base short, with 13 bases between. CDR3 residues: CASSQGITGWNTEAFF. Written as DNA, the CDR3 is TGTGCCAGCAGCCAAGGAATTACAGGGTGGAACACTGAAGCTTTCTTT.

This clonotype was observed a few times. J is TRBJ2-6 and V is TRBV6-5; D gene ambiguous. Germline values: CDR1 MNHEY, CDR2 SVGAGI. The CDR3 has 15 amino acids. V dropped 4 bases and J dropped 2 bases, with 9 bases sitting between them. The CDR3 region is CASSWERAGANVLTF. Here the CDR3 DNA reads TGTGCCAGCAGTTGGGAACGGGCTGGGGCCAACGTCCTGACTTTC.

This chain connects TRBV20-1 to TRBJ2-7, with unresolved D. Per germline, CDR1 DFQATT and CDR2 SNEGSKA (reference sequence). The CDR3 consists of 11 residues. V dropped 5 bases and J dropped 7 bases, with 12 bases sitting between them. The CDR3 region has the DNA TGCAGTGCTGAAGGGTTACAGGAGCAGTACTTC. This codes for CSAEGLQEQYF.

The V call is TRBV27, the J call TRBJ2-7; 10 positions match TRBD2. Trimming cost V 2 bases and J 4 bases; bases outside gene matches: 14. Germline assignment: CDR1 MNHEY and CDR2 SMNVEV (reference sequence). The CDR3 has 18 residues. The CDR3, as DNA: TGTGCCAGCAGTTTAAGCCCCATACTAGCGGGAAATAAATACGAGCAGTACTTC. This translates into CASSLSPILAGNKYEQYF.

The chain links TRBV20-1 to TRBJ2-3; D gene ambiguous. Germline V gene lookup returns CDR1 DFQATT and CDR2 SNEGSKA (reference sequence). This CDR3 comprises 15 residues. V was trimmed by 1 base and J by 6 bases, leaving 17 bases between them. CDR3 loop: CSARVKRLLADTQYF. The CDR3 nucleotides read TGCAGTGCTAGAGTGAAACGTCTGCTGGCGGATACGCAGTATTTT.

In this sample, this clonotype turned up once. The chain carries TRBV20-1 and TRBJ2-7, with 15 bases lining up with TRBD2. The CDR3 covers 14 residues. CDR1 and CDR2 from the germline V gene are DFQATT and SNEGSKA (reference sequence). V dropped 7 bases and J dropped 6; count of bases not matched to a gene: 7. CDR3 amino acids: CSVDVGLAGGEQYF. CDR3 sequence (DNA): TGCAGTGTCGATGTGGGACTAGCGGGAGGCGAGCAGTACTTC.

This clonotype showed up just a few times. V is TRBV7-2 and J is TRBJ2-3; 9 bases map to TRBD1. The CDR3 spans 15 residues. The J segment lost 1 base and the V segment lost 4 bases, leaving 3 bases of the junction unmatched. Per germline, CDR1 SGHTA and CDR2 FQGNSA. CDR3 residues: CASSWRTGGTDTQYF. The CDR3 nucleotides read TGTGCCAGCAGCTGGAGGACAGGGGGCACAGATACGCAGTATTTT. The variable domain in full, with the rest retrieved from reference TRBV7-2 and TRBJ2-3, is GAGVSQSPSNKVTEKGKDVELRCDPISGHTALYWYRQSLGQGLEFLIYFQGNSAPDKSGLPSDRFSAERTGGSVSTLTIQRTQQEDSAVYLCASSWRTGGTDTQYFGPGTRLTVL.

Concerning this clonotype itself: The junction departs from the called germline gene at one end, perhaps through a read error. The chain links TRBV29-1 to TRBJ2-2; 9 nucleotides align to TRBD1. The CDR3 sequence is 14 residues long. Germline-derived CDR1 and CDR2 are SQVTM and ANQGSEA. Written as DNA, the CDR3 is TGCAGCGGGACAGGGGCCACGAACACTGGGGAGCTGTTTTTT. Translation gives CSGTGATNTGELFF.

Concerning this clonotype: The junction departs from the called germline gene at one end, perhaps through a read error. The chain uses TRBV7-9 and TRBJ2-7; 10 positions agree with TRBD1. The CDR3 contains 14 residues. Germline V CDR1 and CDR2: SEHNR, FQNEAQ (reference sequence). In DNA form, the CDR3 reads TGTGTCAGCGGCCGTGGACAGGGGGTCAACGAGCAGTACTTC. Its protein is CVSGRGQGVNEQYF.

V gene TRBV2 combines with J gene TRBJ2-7; no clear D. This CDR3 is built from 14 residues. Germline V gene sequence: CDR1 SNHLY, CDR2 FYNNEI. V was shortened by 1 base and J by 1 base, with 8 bases between the two germline ends. CDR3 nucleotides: TGTGCCAGCAGTGAAGGTTTCCCGTCCTACGAGCAGTACTTC. Residues: CASSEGFPSYEQYF.

The V gene is TRBV2, the J gene TRBJ2-1, with D tentatively TRBD2 (5 bases). This CDR3 region has 14 residues. Germline V lookup: CDR1 SNHLY, CDR2 FYNNEI. The ends were cut back, 6 bases at V and 7 bases at J, with 16 bases in the middle. The CDR3 loop is CASRERWKRNEQFF. For the CDR3, the DNA is TGTGCCAGCAGGGAAAGGTGGAAGCGGAATGAGCAGTTCTTC.

This clonotype has only a few counts. The J gene is TRBJ2-3, the V gene TRBV9; D ambiguous. Trimming took 3 bases from V and 3 from J, leaving 8 bases between them. The germline CDR1 and CDR2 sequences are SGDLS and YYNGEE. CDR3 size: 13 residues. The CDR3 DNA reads as TGTGCCAGCAGCGACCTTAGGACAGATACGCAGTATTTT. As protein: CASSDLRTDTQYF.

This sequence joins TRBV5-1 and TRBJ2-6; a possible D gene is TRBD1 (6 bases). The germline gives CDR1 SGHRS, CDR2 YFSETQ. CDR3 length: 16 residues. Trimming shortened V by 4 bases and J by 0 bases, and 11 bases separated the two germline ends. The CDR3 DNA sequence: TGCGCCAGCAGCCCTCACAGGGACTCTGGGGCCAACGTCCTGACTTTC. Its translation is CASSPHRDSGANVLTF.